This is a list of T cell receptor beta chains from one sample in a study of CD8+ T cells in alopecia areata. Repertoires were generated with immunoSEQ multiplex PCR, while TCRdb's copy carries only in-frame clones and drops some. The sample records about 140,000 clones, 85% to 90% being singletons. The sequencing here drew on CD8+ T cells sorted from blood, taken at week 4, from a patient treated with tofacitinib. These receptor sequences come from a human donor with alopecia areata. Both conserved end residues are part of each CDR3. Fields, in order: V gene, clone size, J gene, D gene, CDR3 DNA, CDR3 protein. D genes are given only for firm matches. Size tells how often a clone was seen (once, few, many) or the class of an expanded clone, and some rows leave it out.

>TRBV27|once|TRBJ2-3|TRBD1
TGTGCCAGCAGAAAATCCGGGACAGTTCCTAGCACAGATACGCAGTATTTT
CASRKSGTVPSTDTQYF
>TRBV30|-|TRBJ2-1|TRBD2
TGTGCCTGGAGTTTGATAGCGGGAGAGGTTGAAAATGAGCAGTTCTTC
CAWSLIAGEVENEQFF
>TRBV29-1|-|TRBJ2-2|-
TGCAGCGTGGAGGGTATGCCCGGGGAGCTGTTTTTT
CSVEGMPGELFF
>TRBV27|-|TRBJ2-7|-
TGTGCCAGCAGTTTATCCGGGGGCCCCTACGAGCAGTACTTC
CASSLSGGPYEQYF
>TRBV5-6|-|TRBJ2-1|-
TGTGCCAGCAGCTTGGTGTGGTCGGGAGATTACAATGAGCAGTTCTTC
CASSLVWSGDYNEQFF
>TRBV29-1|-|TRBJ2-3|TRBD2
TGCAGCGTTGTAGGGTCGGGACTAGCGGGGGGGCCAGCAGATACGCAGTATTTT
CSVVGSGLAGGPADTQYF
>TRBV15|-|TRBJ1-5|TRBD1
TGTGCCACCCAGAGCCGGGACAGGGGAGAGTGGCAGCCCCAGCATTTT
CATQSRDRGEWQPQHF
>TRBV5-6|-|TRBJ1-2|-
TGTGCCAGCAGCTTGGTGGGACAAGACTATGGCTACACCTTC
CASSLVGQDYGYTF
>TRBV4-1|-|TRBJ1-2|-
TGCGCCAGCAGCCAAGATCTAAACGAGAATGGCTACACCTTC
CASSQDLNENGYTF
>TRBV15|-|TRBJ2-2|-
TGTGCCACCAGCAGAGATCGGGCTGCGAACACCGGGGAGCTGTTTTTT
CATSRDRAANTGELFF
>TRBV5-1|-|TRBJ1-2|-
TGCGCCAGCGCAGGGGTAGGAGCTAACTATGGCTACACCTTC
CASAGVGANYGYTF
>TRBV5-4|once|TRBJ2-1|-
TGTGCCAGCATCTCTCCTCCCAACAATGAGCAGTTCTTC
CASISPPNNEQFF
>TRBV27|-|TRBJ2-2|-
TGTGCCAGCAGTCTTCGGCGGGAGAACACCGGGGAGCTGTTTTTT
CASSLRRENTGELFF
>TRBV5-6|-|TRBJ1-2|-
TGTGCCAGCAGCTCAGGGACGGGGATAAATGGCTACACCTTC
CASSSGTGINGYTF
>TRBV29-1|-|TRBJ1-2|-
TGCAGCGTCCAGGGAGGGAACGACTATGGCTACACCTTC
CSVQGGNDYGYTF
>TRBV27|-|TRBJ2-2|-
TGTGCCAGCAGTTTAAGGGCGAACACCGGGGAGCTGTTTTTT
CASSLRANTGELFF
>TRBV4-1|-|TRBJ2-1|TRBD2
TGCGCCAGCAGCCACGGAGGCGGGAGCGAGGAGCAGTTCTTC
CASSHGGGSEEQFF
>TRBV27|-|TRBJ2-5|-
TGTGCCAGCAGGGAAGAGGGGACCCAGTACTTC
CASREEGTQYF
>TRBV6-5|-|TRBJ2-7|TRBD1
TGTGCCAGCAGTGGGACAGGGGAATACGAGCAGTACTTC
CASSGTGEYEQYF
>TRBV13|-|TRBJ2-1|-
TGTGCCAGCAGCTTAGGGGACAGCAATGAGCAGTTCTTC
CASSLGDSNEQFF
>TRBV29-1|-|TRBJ2-7|-
TGCAGCGTTGAATCGGACACCTCCCCCTACGAGCAGTACTTC
CSVESDTSPYEQYF
>TRBV10-3|-|TRBJ2-7|-
TGTGCCATCAGTGATTTTGGGGGGAGCTCCTACGAGCAGTACTTC
CAISDFGGSSYEQYF
>TRBV7-6|-|TRBJ2-7|TRBD2
TGTGCCAGCAGCGCAGGACTAGCGGGAGGCATATACGAGCAGTACTTC
CASSAGLAGGIYEQYF
>TRBV5-1|-|TRBJ2-7|-
TGCGCCAGCAGCTTGGGGGTCAGGGAGGACTACGAGCAGTACTTC
CASSLGVREDYEQYF
>TRBV29-1|-|TRBJ2-5|-
TGCAGCGTTGTCGTGGATTCCCAAGAGACCCAGTACTTC
CSVVVDSQETQYF
>TRBV29-1|-|TRBJ1-1|TRBD1
TGCAGCGAGAAAGGACAGGGGTCCACTGAAGCTTTCTTT
CSEKGQGSTEAFF
>TRBV29-1|-|TRBJ2-2|-
TGCAGCGTTGAGGGGATTTCCGGGGAGCTGTTTTTT
CSVEGISGELFF
>TRBV2|-|TRBJ2-7|TRBD2
TGTGCCAGCAGTGAGGGTAGCGGGAGAGTTGGCGAGCAGTACTTC
CASSEGSGRVGEQYF
>TRBV4-1|-|TRBJ1-3|-
TGCGCCAGCAGCCAAGAAGGTAGCTCTGGAAACACCATATATTTT
CASSQEGSSGNTIYF
>TRBV7-9|-|TRBJ2-3|-
TGTGCCAGCAGCTTAAATCCAGATACGCAGTATTTT
CASSLNPDTQYF
>TRBV6-5|-|TRBJ2-1|-
TGTGCCAGCAGGACATCCTCCAATGAGCAGTTCTTC
CASRTSSNEQFF
>TRBV4-1|-|TRBJ1-2|-
TGCGCCAGCAGCCAAGAGAGGGCAGCTGTTAACTATGGCTACACCTTC
CASSQERAAVNYGYTF
>TRBV27|-|TRBJ2-7|-
TGTGCCAGCAGTAAATCCTACGAGCAGTACTTC
CASSKSYEQYF
>TRBV9|-|TRBJ2-7|TRBD1
TGTGCCAGCAGCCCCCGGGACAGCTACGAGCAGTACTTC
CASSPRDSYEQYF
>TRBV9|once|TRBJ2-7|-
TGTGCCAGCGGACACGACTACGAGCAGTACTTC
CASGHDYEQYF
>TRBV9|-|TRBJ2-7|TRBD1
TGTGCCAGCAGCGTCGGACAGGGTGAGACCTACGAGCAGTACTTC
CASSVGQGETYEQYF
>TRBV2|-|TRBJ2-1|TRBD2
TGTGCCAGCCCGCTCGGGCGGGGGGCCTACAATGAGCAGTTCTTC
CASPLGRGAYNEQFF
>TRBV25-1|-|TRBJ2-7|TRBD1
TGTGCCAGCAGTGAATCCCTTACGGGACAGGTAAACTTC
CASSESLTGQVNF
>TRBV9|-|TRBJ2-6|-
TGTGCCAGCAGCGCCTCAACAGGGTCCGGGGCCAACGTCCTGACTTTC
CASSASTGSGANVLTF
>TRBV7-9|-|TRBJ2-1|TRBD2
TGTGCCAGCAGCTTAGAGTTGTCAGCGGGGGAGAATGAGCAGTTCTTC
CASSLELSAGENEQFF
>TRBV7-9|-|TRBJ2-1|-
TGTGCCAGCAGCTTAGTGAGATACAATGAGCAGTTCTTC
CASSLVRYNEQFF
>TRBV4-2|-|TRBJ2-7|-
TGTGCCAGCAGCCAAGGCAGGGGGGCCTACGAGCAGTACTTC
CASSQGRGAYEQYF
>TRBV27|-|TRBJ2-5|TRBD2
TGTGCCAGCAGTTTATCGGGACTAGCGGGAGGACAAGGGGAGACCCAGTACTTC
CASSLSGLAGGQGETQYF
>TRBV29-1|-|TRBJ2-1|-
TGCAGCGTTGAAGACCCCGGGACCACCAATGAGCAGTTCTTC
CSVEDPGTTNEQFF
>TRBV27|-|TRBJ2-2|TRBD1
TGTGCCAGCAGTTTATCCGACAGGGGCACCGGGGAGCTGTTTTTT
CASSLSDRGTGELFF
>TRBV15|-|TRBJ1-1|-
TGTGCCACCAGCAGAGATCTCGGGGTGACTGAAGCTTTCTTT
CATSRDLGVTEAFF
>TRBV5-1|-|TRBJ2-3|TRBD2
TGCGCCAGCAGCTTGGAAATAGCGGGGCGTTACTATACGCAGTATTTT
CASSLEIAGRYYTQYF
>TRBV29-1|-|TRBJ2-7|TRBD1
TGCAGCGTTCGTTGGGACAGTACCTACGAGCAGTACTTC
CSVRWDSTYEQYF
>TRBV7-9|-|TRBJ2-6|-
TGTGCCAGCAGCTTGGGGGGCTCTGGGGCCAACGTCCTGACTTTC
CASSLGGSGANVLTF
>TRBV29-1|once|TRBJ2-1|TRBD2
TGCAGCGTTGACGGGGGGAATGATATTACTGAGCAGTTCTTC
CSVDGGNDITEQFF
>TRBV11-2|-|TRBJ2-7|-
TGTGCCAGCAGCGGCTACGAGCAGTACTTC
CASSGYEQYF
>TRBV9|-|TRBJ2-1|TRBD2
TGTGCCAGCAGCGCTAGCGGGGGGCATTACAATGAGCAGTTCTTC
CASSASGGHYNEQFF
>TRBV30|-|TRBJ2-2|-
TGTGCCTGGATGGAGATGCCCCCGAACACCGGGGAGCTGTTTTTT
CAWMEMPPNTGELFF